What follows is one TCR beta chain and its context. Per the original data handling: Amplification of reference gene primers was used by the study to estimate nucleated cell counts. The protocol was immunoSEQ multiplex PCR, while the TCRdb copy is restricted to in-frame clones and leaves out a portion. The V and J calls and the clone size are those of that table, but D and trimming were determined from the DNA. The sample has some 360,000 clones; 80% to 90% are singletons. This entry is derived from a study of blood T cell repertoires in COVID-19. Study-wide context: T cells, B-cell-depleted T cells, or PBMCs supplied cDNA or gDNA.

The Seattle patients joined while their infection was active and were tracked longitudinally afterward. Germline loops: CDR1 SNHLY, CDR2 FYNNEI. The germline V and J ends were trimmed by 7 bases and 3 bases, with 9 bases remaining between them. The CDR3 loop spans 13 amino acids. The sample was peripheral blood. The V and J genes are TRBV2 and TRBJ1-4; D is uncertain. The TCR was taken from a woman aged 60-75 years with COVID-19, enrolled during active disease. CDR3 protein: CASIEAANEKLFF. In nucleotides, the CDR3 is TGTGCCAGCATTGAGGCAGCTAATGAAAAACTGTTTTTT.